This T cell receptor (beta chain) was captured by sequencing in a study of memory CD4+ T cells and cytomegalovirus serostatus. The CDR3 contains 13 residues. CDR1 is SEHNR, CDR2 FQNEAQ, per germline (reference sequence). Trimming shortened V by 5 bases and J by 4 bases, and 9 bases separated the two germline ends. Remarks on this clone: Antigen unknown.

Single viable CD3+CD4+CD8-CD45RO+ cells were sorted as the memory CD4+ T cells. Serum IgG to CMV pp150, pp28, p38 and p52 defined serostatus. Total CD4+ T cells were enriched by CD4 positive selection. Study outcomes and limitations: CD4+ memory repertoires contained about two fifths of the 164 reported CMV TCRbeta sequences.

TCRdb keeps only in-frame clones here, not all; method: immunoSEQ multiplex PCR. The table shows 46,000 or so clones, with around 78% occurring only once. The TCR sequence derives from an adult in good health and CMV-seronegative. Material: memory CD4+ T cells from blood. The chain uses TRBV7-9 and TRBJ1-3, with D perhaps matching TRBD1 (6 bases). The chain's CDR3 is CASSPQGGNTIYF. DNA of the CDR3: TGTGCCAGCAGCCCCCAGGGGGGAAACACCATATATTTT.